These 15 T cell receptor beta chains came from one sample sequenced in a study of Ad26.COV2.S vaccination and SARS-CoV-2 variants. Assay: immunoSEQ multiplex PCR; the TCRdb copy retains only in-frame clones and omits some. The data hold about 350,000 clones, with approximately 86% observed a single time. Treatment of the sample: 15 to 20 received Ad26.COV2.S at low or high dose, single or two shots; about 5 received placebo; per-sample allocation not given. Day 63 after the first injection of vaccine or placebo was the sampling time. The sequences come from peripheral blood, collected in a trial of Ad26.COV2.S vaccine versus placebo. The source of these receptors is a person aged 18-65 years who received the Ad26.COV2.S COVID-19 vaccine or a placebo.

The chain couples TRBV6-5 to TRBJ2-7; D might be TRBD2 (6 bases). Germline V lookup: CDR1 MNHEY, CDR2 SVGAGI. CDR3 size: 14 residues. V was pared by 8 bases and J by 0 bases, with 14 bases between. The CDR3 DNA reads TGTGCCAGCGAGGAGGCGGGGATCTCCTACGAGCAGTACTTC. Translation: CASEEAGISYEQYF.

This chain joins TRBV7-2 and TRBJ2-7; 7 bases agree with TRBD2. Germline V lookup: CDR1 SGHTA, CDR2 FQGNSA. This CDR3 comprises 15 residues. V was pared by 3 bases and J by 2 bases, with 7 bases of the junction left unmatched. The CDR3 region has the DNA TGTGCCAGCAGCTTTTTCGAACGGGAGGCCTACGAGCAGTACTTC. This codes for CASSFFEREAYEQYF.

The rearrangement links TRBV7-9 to TRBJ2-7; the match to TRBD2 covers 8 bases. There are 14 residues in the CDR3. Germline CDR1 is SEHNR and CDR2 is FQNEAQ (reference sequence). Germline trimming cut 2 bases from V and 6 bases from J; bases unmatched to any gene: 6. The CDR3 loop is CASSLRREESEQYF. CDR3 DNA: TGTGCCAGCAGCTTACGGCGGGAGGAAAGCGAGCAGTACTTC.

Here the CDR3 DNA reads TGTGCCAGCACCCCCCCCTCCGACGGCAATGAGCAGTTCTTC. It specifies CASTPPSDGNEQFF. The chain recombines TRBV9 with TRBJ2-1; the D is unclear. From germline, CDR1 is SGDLS and CDR2 YYNGEE. Deletions cut 6 bases from V and 6 bases from J, with 16 bases between. The CDR3 length is 14 residues.

This chain connects TRBV11-2 to TRBJ1-6; no firm D call. The CDR3 contains 11 residues. V lost 3 bases and J 10 bases, leaving 4 bases between the germline ends. CDR1 SGHAT and CDR2 FQNNGV come from the germline V gene. The CDR3 DNA follows: TGTGCCAGCAGCTTTGGATCACCCCTCCACTTT. Residues: CASSFGSPLHF. Combining the CDR3 with reference TRBV11-2 and TRBJ1-6 gives the whole variable domain EAGVAQSPRYKIIEKRQSVAFWCNPISGHATLYWYQQILGQGPKLLIQFQNNGVVDDSQLPKDRFSAERLKGVDSTLKIQPAKLEDSAVYLCASSFGSPLHFGNGTRLTVT.

The chain carries TRBV28 and TRBJ1-2; 8 nucleotides agree with TRBD1. Germline loops: CDR1 MDHEN, CDR2 SYDVKM. This CDR3 contains 16 residues. V lost 5 bases, J lost 6 bases, and 14 bases stayed unmatched. The CDR3 coding sequence is TGTGCCAGCAGTCGGATCCACAGGGGGGCCCCCGATGGCTACACCTTC. Translation: CASSRIHRGAPDGYTF.

This chain links TRBV28 with TRBJ2-7; possibly TRBD1 for D (8 bases). Germline CDR1 MDHEN, CDR2 SYDVKM. V lost 5 bases and J 4 bases, leaving 24 bases between the germline ends. The CDR3 is made up of 17 amino acids. This chain's CDR3 is CASSPPAGGGGRYEQYF. In DNA, the CDR3 is TGTGCCAGCAGTCCCCCCGCAGGGGGCGGGGGACGGTACGAGCAGTACTTC.

In DNA form, the CDR3 reads TGTGCCAGCAGCCCCCGGGACACCTATGGCTACACCTTC. It codes for CASSPRDTYGYTF. The chain links TRBV6-2 or TRBV6-3 to TRBJ1-2, with D perhaps matching TRBD1 (6 bases). V shed 6 bases and J shed 4 bases, with 12 bases lying between them. This CDR3 comprises 13 residues. Germline CDR1 reads MNHEY; CDR2 reads SVGEGT.

The chain is built from TRBV9 and TRBJ1-5; the D is unclear. The germline CDR1 and CDR2 sequences are SGDLS and YYNGEE. Trimming took 0 bases from V and 6 from J, leaving 7 bases between them. This CDR3 region has 13 residues. The CDR3 sequence is CASSVEGGQPQHF. The CDR3 DNA follows: TGTGCCAGCAGCGTAGAGGGAGGTCAGCCCCAGCATTTT.

This chain links TRBV6-5 with TRBJ1-5, with D hard to call. V lost 0 bases and J 2 bases, leaving 8 bases between the germline ends. This CDR3 comprises 15 residues. CDR1 is MNHEY and CDR2 is SVGAGI in the germline V gene. The DNA of the CDR3 is TGTGCCAGCAGTTACTCAGGGTGGGGCAATCAGCCCCAGCATTTT. Its protein product is CASSYSGWGNQPQHF.

The chain combines TRBV23-1 with TRBJ2-3; no clear D gene. TRBV23-1 is designated an ORF whose function remains uncertain. Trimming took off 11 bases at V and 6 bases at J, with 12 bases between the two ends. This CDR3 has 11 residues. The CDR3 DNA reads TGCGCCTTAACCGGGTTCGATACGCAGTATTTT. Protein sequence: CALTGFDTQYF.

The chain carries TRBV9 and TRBJ2-1; maybe TRBD1 (6 bases). V lost 0 bases, J lost 2 bases, and 9 bases lay in between. The CDR3 extends over 15 amino acids. The V gene's germline CDR1 is SGDLS and CDR2 YYNGEE. CDR3 sequence (DNA): TGTGCCAGCAGCGTAGGGGACATGCCCTACAATGAGCAGTTCTTC. It is translated as CASSVGDMPYNEQFF.

The rearrangement joins TRBV28 to TRBJ1-2; D possibly corresponds to TRBD1 (6 bases). Germline V CDR1 and CDR2: MDHEN, SYDVKM. With 5 bases removed from V and 8 bases from J, the gap between germline ends came to 24 bases. CDR3 size: 16 residues. CDR3 sequence reads: CASSQKGGYVSEGYTF. In DNA, the CDR3 is TGTGCCAGCAGTCAGAAGGGGGGTTATGTCTCGGAAGGCTACACCTTC.

This clone is a singleton in its sample. This chain connects TRBV6-4 to TRBJ1-4; 10 positions match TRBD1. V dropped 3 bases and J dropped 3; count of bases not matched to a gene: 1. The CDR3 has 15 residues. CDR1 is MRHNA, CDR2 SNTAGT, per germline. This CDR3 reads CASSEGTGANEKLFF. CDR3 sequence (DNA): TGTGCCAGCAGTGAAGGGACAGGGGCTAATGAAAAACTGTTTTTT.

The rearrangement links TRBV7-9 to TRBJ1-2; a possible D gene is TRBD1 (6 bases). In germline, CDR1 is SEHNR, CDR2 FQNEAQ (reference sequence). Trimming removed 5 bases from V and 7 bases from J, with 11 bases in between. This CDR3 has 12 residues. The CDR3 DNA follows: TGTGCCAGCAGCCCAGGGGCCGGTGGCTACACCTTC. It codes for CASSPGAGGYTF.